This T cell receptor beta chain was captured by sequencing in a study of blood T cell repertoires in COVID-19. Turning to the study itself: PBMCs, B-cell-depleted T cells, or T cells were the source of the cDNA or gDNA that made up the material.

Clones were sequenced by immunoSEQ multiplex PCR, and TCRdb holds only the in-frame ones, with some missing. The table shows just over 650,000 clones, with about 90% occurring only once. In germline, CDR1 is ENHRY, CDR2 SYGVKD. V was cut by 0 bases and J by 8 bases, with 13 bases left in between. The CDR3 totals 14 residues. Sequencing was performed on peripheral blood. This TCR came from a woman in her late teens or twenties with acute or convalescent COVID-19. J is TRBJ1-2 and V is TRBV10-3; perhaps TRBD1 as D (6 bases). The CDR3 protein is CAISESTGSGGYTF. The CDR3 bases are TGTGCCATCAGTGAGTCTACAGGGTCTGGCGGCTACACCTTC.